The next 24 T cell receptor beta chains were all read from a single sample in a study of OX40 agonist ivuxolimab in advanced cancers. Assay used: immunoSEQ multiplex PCR; TCRdb lists only in-frame clones, some missing. This table has approximately 71,000 clones, 84% appearing once. The material was CD4+ or CD8+ T cells sorted from blood, obtained in a trial of the OX40 agonist ivuxolimab. The receptors stem from an adult with an advanced solid tumor such as melanoma, head and neck, liver or kidney cancer.

This rearrangement joins TRBV6-1 to TRBJ2-7; D not certain. Germline V lookup: CDR1 MNHNS, CDR2 SASEGT. Between the trimmed V and J ends, which lost 7 bases and 3 bases, there was a span of 7 bases. The CDR3 is 11 amino acids. CDR3 region: CASTFLYEQYF. The CDR3, as DNA: TGTGCCAGCACTTTTCTCTACGAGCAGTACTTC.

The chain uses TRBV19 and TRBJ2-5; TRBD2 agrees at 8 bases. V trimming: 1 base; J trimming: 2 bases; junction bases outside the gene matches: 6. Germline V gene sequence: CDR1 LNHDA, CDR2 SQIVND (reference sequence). The CDR3 is 16 amino acids. CDR3 bases: TGTGCCAGTAGTATAGTTGGGGGACTAGATCAAGAGACCCAGTACTTC. The encoded protein is CASSIVGGLDQETQYF.

V and J are TRBV9 and TRBJ2-3, with 9 bases matching TRBD1. V lost 6 bases and J lost 1; bases outside the gene matches: 6. There are 15 residues in the CDR3. CDR1 is SGDLS, CDR2 YYNGEE, per germline. The CDR3 DNA is TGTGCCAGCAACACCCGGGACAGGGGCACAGATACGCAGTATTTT. Amino acids: CASNTRDRGTDTQYF.

The chain couples TRBV7-9 to TRBJ2-6; 11 nucleotides match TRBD1. Looked up from germline, CDR1 is SEHNR and CDR2 is FQNEAQ (reference sequence). Trimming at V came to 6 bases and at J to 4 bases, leaving 8 bases not matched to a gene. The CDR3 consists of 17 residues. The CDR3 sequence is CASRPGQGASGANVLTF. CDR3 in DNA: TGTGCCAGCAGGCCTGGACAGGGGGCTAGCGGGGCCAACGTCCTGACTTTC.

The V call is TRBV7-8, the J call TRBJ2-7; D is tentatively TRBD1 or TRBD2 (5 bases each). The CDR3 runs to 17 residues. V was clipped by 0 bases and J by 2 bases, with 17 bases between them. Germline loops: CDR1 SGHVS, CDR2 FQNEAQ. The CDR3 DNA sequence: TGTGCCAGCAGCTTAGCGTGGGTGAGGGGATACGCCTACGAGCAGTACTTC. It specifies CASSLAWVRGYAYEQYF.

V usage is TRBV5-1 and J usage is TRBJ2-3, with 9 bases identical to TRBD1. The germline CDR1 and CDR2 sequences are SGHRS and YFSETQ. CDR3 size: 16 residues. Unmatched junction bases numbered 10, after V lost 4 bases and J lost 4 bases. In DNA form, the CDR3 reads TGCGCCAGCAGCCCGCCCCGGGACAGGGTCTCAGATACGCAGTATTTT. This codes for CASSPPRDRVSDTQYF.

The chain combines TRBV9 with TRBJ2-1; 7 nucleotides match TRBD1. V gave up 5 bases and J gave up 7 bases; unmatched junction bases: 6. The CDR3 length is 13 residues. Germline lookup yields CDR1 SGDLS and CDR2 YYNGEE. This CDR3 is CASRPSGGNEQFF. As DNA, the CDR3 is TGTGCCAGCAGACCCTCAGGGGGTAATGAGCAGTTCTTC.

A few counts support this clone. The V call is TRBV9, the J call TRBJ2-3; no clear D. Trimming took off 0 bases at V and 6 bases at J, with 14 bases between the two ends. CDR3 size: 15 residues. The germline V gene encodes CDR1 SGDLS and CDR2 YYNGEE. The CDR3 is CASSVGVVGVDTQYF. As DNA, the CDR3 is TGTGCCAGCAGCGTAGGGGTTGTGGGTGTGGATACGCAGTATTTT.

This clone was detected only a few times. J is TRBJ2-3 and V is TRBV19; a weak D match, TRBD1 (6 bases). The CDR3 has 14 amino acids. Germline CDR1 reads LNHDA; CDR2 reads SQIVND (reference sequence). V was cut by 1 base and J by 2 bases, with 7 bases left in between. The CDR3 DNA sequence: TGTGCCAGTAGTATAGGACAGGTCACAGATACGCAGTATTTT. It codes for CASSIGQVTDTQYF.

The V and J genes are TRBV7-8 and TRBJ2-7; 10 bases are shared with TRBD1. CDR3 length: 15 amino acids. The germline V gene encodes CDR1 SGHVS and CDR2 FQNEAQ. V trimming: 5 bases; J trimming: 2 bases; junction bases outside the gene matches: 6. The CDR3 bases are TGTGCCAGCAGCCAAATGGGACAGGGGACCTACGAGCAGTACTTC. Residues: CASSQMGQGTYEQYF.

V is TRBV11-2 and J is TRBJ2-7; no firm D call. From germline, CDR1 is SGHAT and CDR2 FQNNGV. The CDR3 totals 14 residues. V shed 3 bases and J shed 6 bases, with 15 bases lying between them. This CDR3 is CASSFGPKATEQYF. The CDR3 DNA reads as TGTGCCAGCAGCTTCGGGCCAAAGGCAACCGAGCAGTACTTC.

The J gene is TRBJ2-1, the V gene TRBV6-5; the D is unclear. The germline CDR1 and CDR2 sequences are MNHEY and SVGAGI. The V and J ends lost 4 bases and 8 bases respectively, with 6 bases between them. CDR3 size: 11 residues. The CDR3 region is CASSSTHEQFF. The CDR3 DNA reads as TGTGCCAGCAGTTCAACCCATGAGCAGTTCTTC.

The genes are TRBV27 and TRBJ2-4, with TRBD1 as a possible D gene (8 bases). This CDR3 spans 12 amino acids. The germline V gene has CDR1 MNHEY and CDR2 SMNVEV (reference sequence). V shed 7 bases and J shed 15 bases, with 19 bases lying between them. This CDR3 reads CASTTGGGLVYF. The CDR3 region has the DNA TGTGCCAGCACCACAGGGGGGGGCTTGGTGTACTTC.

The chain combines TRBV7-9 with TRBJ2-1; TRBD2 might be the D (6 bases). The V end lost 2 bases, the J end lost 4 bases, and 9 bases lay between the germline ends. In germline, CDR1 is SEHNR, CDR2 FQNEAQ (reference sequence). This CDR3 is built from 14 residues. CDR3 loop: CASSLWRDYNEQFF. CDR3 sequence (DNA): TGTGCCAGCAGCTTATGGCGGGATTACAATGAGCAGTTCTTC.

About this clone: The identical CDR3 is also encoded by other nucleotide sequences in the sample. The chain is built from TRBV5-1 and TRBJ1-6, with D uncertain. With 4 bases removed from V and 0 bases from J, the gap between germline ends came to 11 bases. This CDR3 is built from 16 residues. Per the germline V gene, CDR1 is SGHRS and CDR2 is YFSETQ. DNA of the CDR3: TGCGCCAGCAGCCTGCAGGCAAGCTCCTATAATTCACCCCTCCACTTT. Protein sequence: CASSLQASSYNSPLHF.

This clone was detected only once. The chain carries TRBV29-1 and TRBJ1-4, with a weak D call TRBD1 (6 bases). The CDR3 runs to 13 residues. The germline gives CDR1 SQVTM, CDR2 ANQGSEA. The V end lost 7 bases, the J end lost 5 bases, and 14 bases lay between the germline ends. CDR3 DNA sequence: TGCAGCGCTCAACGGGACACGAATGAAAAACTGTTTTTT. Encoded protein: CSAQRDTNEKLFF.

The chain joins TRBV7-3 to TRBJ1-5; 7 nucleotides align to TRBD1. Trimming removed 5 bases from V and 3 bases from J; junction bases left unmatched: 7. The CDR3 runs 15 residues. CDR1 SGHTA and CDR2 FQGTGA come from the germline V gene. As DNA, the CDR3 is TGTGCCAGCAGCCCAAAGACAGGGAACAATCAGCCCCAGCATTTT. This encodes CASSPKTGNNQPQHF.

The chain employs TRBV5-1 and TRBJ1-5; 7 nucleotides agree with TRBD1. Trimming at V came to 5 bases and at J to 7 bases, leaving 9 bases not matched to a gene. CDR3 length: 14 residues. The germline gives CDR1 SGHRS, CDR2 YFSETQ. This CDR3 is CASSVVSGGQPQHF. The CDR3 DNA reads as TGCGCCAGCAGTGTGGTCTCAGGGGGGCAGCCCCAGCATTTT.

This sequence joins TRBV11-3 and TRBJ2-1; 9 bases map to TRBD2. Unmatched junction bases numbered 10, after V lost 6 bases and J lost 7 bases. The CDR3 has 15 residues. The germline gives CDR1 SGHNT, CDR2 YENEEA. The CDR3 reads CASSGGTSRINEQFF. The CDR3 DNA reads as TGTGCCAGCAGTGGCGGGACTAGCAGGATTAATGAGCAGTTCTTC. Drawing the rest from reference TRBV11-3 and TRBJ2-1, the complete variable domain is EAGVVQSPRYKIIEKKQPVAFWCNPISGHNTLYWYLQNLGQGPELLIRYENEEAVDDSQLPKDRFSAERLKGVDSTLKIQPAELGDSAVYLCASSGGTSRINEQFFGPGTRLTVL.

This clone appeared a single time. The chain recombines TRBV6-5 with TRBJ1-1, with 7 bases matching TRBD1. The CDR3 totals 14 residues. J lost 4 bases, V lost 6 bases, and 8 bases had no gene match. CDR1 and CDR2 from the germline V gene are MNHEY and SVGAGI. CDR3 region: CASRYRGRFTEAFF. In DNA form, the CDR3 reads TGTGCCAGCAGATACAGGGGCAGGTTCACTGAAGCTTTCTTT.

V is TRBV30 and J is TRBJ1-2; TRBD1 might be the D (6 bases). Trimming stripped 1 base from V and 8 bases from J, with 11 bases between. The CDR3 length is 12 residues. The germline V gene has CDR1 GTSNPN and CDR2 SVGIG (reference sequence). The CDR3 nucleotides read TGTGCCTGGAGTGGTACAGGGTTGGGCTACACCTTC. The encoded protein is CAWSGTGLGYTF. Drawing the rest from reference TRBV30 and TRBJ1-2, the complete variable domain is SQTIHQWPATLVQPVGSPLSLECTVEGTSNPNLYWYRQAAGRGLQLLFYSVGIGQISSEVPQNLSASRPQDRQFILSSKKLLLSDSGFYLCAWSGTGLGYTFGSGTRLTVV.

This sequence joins TRBV7-9 and TRBJ2-7, with TRBD2 identical over 9 bases. CDR3 length: 16 amino acids. Germline V gene data show CDR1 as SEHNR and CDR2 as FQNEAQ (reference sequence). The V and J ends lost 0 bases and 3 bases, in that order; junction bases with no gene match: 6. The CDR3 is CASSLAISGGFYEQYF. DNA for the CDR3: TGTGCCAGCAGCTTAGCTATTAGCGGGGGCTTCTACGAGCAGTACTTC.

This clone came up once. This chain uses TRBV5-1 with TRBJ1-5; D possibly corresponds to TRBD1 (6 bases). Trimming removed 4 bases at V and 8 bases at J, with 19 bases between. CDR1 SGHRS and CDR2 YFSETQ come from the germline V gene. This CDR3 spans 15 amino acids. CDR3 in DNA: TGCGCCAGCAGCGTCTCCGCGGGGGGCTTGGAGCCCCAGCATTTT. As protein: CASSVSAGGLEPQHF.

V gene TRBV6-6 combines with J gene TRBJ2-1, with 7 positions matching TRBD1. There are 14 residues in the CDR3. Germline V gene sequence: CDR1 MNHNY, CDR2 SVGAGI (reference sequence). The V gene end was trimmed by 6 bases and the J gene end by 8 bases; junction bases not matched to a gene: 10. The CDR3 DNA sequence: TGTGCCAGCAGCAAGGGGGCCAGGCAGGATGAGCAGTTCTTC. It yields the protein CASSKGARQDEQFF.